This T cell receptor (beta chain) comes out of a study of patients and donors after allogeneic stem cell transplantation. This clonotype was observed many times. The CDR3 consists of 15 residues. Trimming removed 3 bases at V and 2 bases at J, with 14 bases between. Germline-derived CDR1 and CDR2 are SQVTM and ANQGSEA. From the RT-PCR reads, TCRdb called clonotypes with MiXCR, one entry per CDR3 protein. The sample lists some 880,000 distinct CDR3 sequences, about a sixth occurring once. The genes are TRBV29-1 and TRBJ2-1; D not resolved. Specimen: blood, either unsorted or a sorted T cell fraction (not recorded which). This TCR was sampled from a human donor who was either an allogeneic HSCT recipient or a stem cell or donor lymphocyte infusion donor (not recorded which). It is not recorded whose cells these are; they may come from a transplant donor. The DNA for the CDR3 is TGCAGCGTTGATAGTGGCAGGACCACCTACAATGAGCAGTTCTTC. Encoded protein: CSVDSGRTTYNEQFF.